A single sample is the source of the 20 T cell receptor beta chains below, sequenced in a study of regulatory and conventional T cells in RAG deficiency. Some clones are missing from TCRdb's copy, which holds only in-frame ones; the method was immunoSEQ multiplex PCR. This sample has 20,000 to 25,000 clones, with approximately 95% found just once. Conventional CD4+ T cells were sorted from blood as CD25-low CD127-high cells. This sample was also put to use in a study of regulatory T cells. That source reports: Amplification used 52 TRBV primers and 13 TRBJ primers.

Sample: CD25- CD4+ T cells sorted from blood. The origin of the receptors is a human donor in good health.

This chain links TRBV14 with TRBJ1-2; D is ambiguous. This CDR3 comprises 16 residues. V lost 4 bases and J lost 2, with 17 bases in between. Germline CDR1 is SGHDN and CDR2 is FVKESK. The CDR3 nucleotides are TGTGCCAGCAGCCCGCGGTTTCTATCGGCCAACTATGGCTACACCTTC. Translation gives CASSPRFLSANYGYTF.

The J gene is TRBJ1-3, the V gene TRBV19, with 7 bases that match TRBD1. The CDR3 is 15 residues long. Losses at the gene ends were 9 bases for V and 4 bases for J; bases not matched to a gene: 12. The V gene's germline CDR1 is LNHDA and CDR2 SQIVND (reference sequence). The CDR3 loop reads CASSYETGTGNTIYF. CDR3 sequence (DNA): TGTGCCAGCTCCTATGAGACAGGGACCGGAAACACCATATATTTT.

The chain combines TRBV2 with TRBJ2-3, with D tentatively TRBD2 (6 bases). Germline lookup yields CDR1 SNHLY and CDR2 FYNNEI. The germline V and J ends were trimmed by 6 bases and 5 bases, with 12 bases remaining between them. CDR3 length equals 13 residues. CDR3 in amino acids: CASSPVGGDTQYF. The CDR3 DNA reads TGTGCCAGCAGCCCCGTGGGGGGAGATACGCAGTATTTT.

The CDR3 region is CASSKSGAGFSYEQYF. The DNA of the CDR3 is TGTGCCAGTAGTAAGTCCGGTGCAGGGTTTTCCTACGAGCAGTACTTC. The genes are TRBV19 and TRBJ2-7; a weak D match, TRBD1 (5 bases). CDR3 length: 16 amino acids. V gave up 4 bases and J gave up 1 base, with 17 bases separating them. Germline CDR1 and CDR2: LNHDA and SQIVND (reference sequence).

The chain combines TRBV19 with TRBJ1-2; D is ambiguous. The ends were cut back, 8 bases at V and 5 bases at J, with 15 bases in the middle. This CDR3 contains 13 residues. Germline V lookup: CDR1 LNHDA, CDR2 SQIVND (reference sequence). The CDR3 DNA follows: TGTGCCAGTTCGCTGACCCCGAGGTATGGCTACACCTTC. Protein product: CASSLTPRYGYTF.

The genes are TRBV6-5 and TRBJ1-5; tentative D call: TRBD1 (5 bases). Germline assignment: CDR1 MNHEY and CDR2 SVGAGI. Trimming cost V 2 bases and J 7 bases, with 12 bases left between them. The CDR3 has 14 amino acids. In DNA, the CDR3 is TGTGCCAGCAGTTACGGTGGGGAGGGGCAGCCCCAGCATTTT. Translation: CASSYGGEGQPQHF.

This sequence joins TRBV5-4 and TRBJ1-2, with D unclear. The CDR3 covers 16 residues. V lost 3 bases, J lost 5 bases, and 20 bases lay in between. Germline CDR1 reads SGHNT; CDR2 reads YYREEE (reference sequence). The CDR3 DNA reads as TGTGCCAGCAGCTCGTCCGCGGCCGCCCGAAAATATGGCTACACCTTC. Protein sequence: CASSSSAAARKYGYTF.

The chain uses TRBV7-2 and TRBJ1-2, with D unresolved. Trimming removed 4 bases from V and 4 bases from J, with 16 bases in between. Germline loops: CDR1 SGHTA, CDR2 FQGNSA. The CDR3 loop spans 15 amino acids. CDR3 loop: CASSSWLRPSYGYTF. CDR3 nucleotide sequence: TGTGCCAGCAGCTCATGGTTGCGGCCCTCCTATGGCTACACCTTC.

CDR3 nucleotide sequence: TGTGCCAGCAGGGACAGAAACACAGATACGCAGTATTTT. Translating gives CASRDRNTDTQYF. The J gene is TRBJ2-3, the V gene TRBV6-5; D is possibly TRBD1 (6 bases). Trimming took 6 bases from V and 2 from J, leaving 9 bases between them. Germline loops: CDR1 MNHEY, CDR2 SVGAGI. The CDR3 consists of 13 residues.

The chain employs TRBV11-3 and TRBJ1-1; a possible D gene is TRBD1 (5 bases). The ends were cut back, 5 bases at V and 8 bases at J, with 15 bases in the middle. Germline V CDR1 and CDR2: SGHNT, YENEEA. The CDR3 extends over 13 amino acids. The CDR3 is CASSPTSGVEAFF. The CDR3 DNA follows: TGTGCCAGCAGCCCCACTTCGGGGGTGGAAGCTTTCTTT.

The genes are TRBV5-6 and TRBJ2-6; the D gene is possibly TRBD1 (5 bases). The CDR3 consists of 14 residues. The V gene's germline CDR1 is SGHDT and CDR2 YYEEEE. V was shortened by 4 bases and J by 12 bases, with 17 bases between the two germline ends. The CDR3 DNA reads TGTGCCAGCAGCAATCAGGGCCCAACCCCCGTCCTGACTTTC. Its translation: CASSNQGPTPVLTF.

The chain uses TRBV4-3 and TRBJ2-3; 9 bases are a match to TRBD2. The V gene's germline CDR1 is LGHNA and CDR2 YSLEER. V shed 0 bases, J shed 4 bases, and the junction held 11 bases outside the gene matches. This CDR3 has 18 amino acids. CDR3 in DNA: TGCGCCAGCAGCCAAGATTGGGCTAGCGGGGTACTAGCAGATACGCAGTATTTT. It yields the protein CASSQDWASGVLADTQYF.

The chain is built from TRBV5-6 and TRBJ1-3; D not resolved. This CDR3 is 13 amino acids long. V was shortened by 0 bases and J by 8 bases, with 9 bases between the two germline ends. Germline V gene sequence: CDR1 SGHDT, CDR2 YYEEEE. The CDR3 DNA follows: TGTGCCAGCAGCTTGGACGCGAGGGACACCATATATTTT. It yields the protein CASSLDARDTIYF. The variable domain in full, completed from reference TRBV5-6 and TRBJ1-3, reads DAGVTQSPTHLIKTRGQQVTLRCSPKSGHDTVSWYQQALGQGPQFIFQYYEEEERQRGNFPDRFSGHQFPNYSSELNVNALLLGDSALYLCASSLDARDTIYFGEGSWLTVV.

The V and J genes are TRBV14 and TRBJ1-3; no reliable D call. Germline CDR1 and CDR2: SGHDN and FVKESK. The CDR3 runs 16 residues. Trimming left V 4 bases short and J 2 bases short, with 15 bases between. This CDR3 reads CASSLLSTAAGNTIYF. The CDR3 DNA follows: TGTGCCAGCAGCCTGTTGTCTACGGCGGCTGGAAACACCATATATTTT.

V and J are TRBV2 and TRBJ2-7; D might be TRBD2 (6 bases). From germline, CDR1 is SNHLY and CDR2 FYNNEI. The CDR3 consists of 14 residues. The V and J ends lost 5 bases and 3 bases respectively, with 14 bases between them. The CDR3 region is CASSPTRGFYEQYF. Here the CDR3 DNA reads TGTGCCAGCAGTCCGACTCGGGGGTTCTACGAGCAGTACTTC.

The rearrangement links TRBV10-1 to TRBJ1-2; D is uncertain. Germline CDR1 reads WNHNN; CDR2 reads SYGVQD (reference sequence). This CDR3 contains 16 residues. V lost 0 bases and J 4 bases, leaving 15 bases between the germline ends. The CDR3 DNA reads as TGCGCCAGCAGTGAGTCAGATCGCGGTTCTGGCTATGGCTACACCTTC. Translating gives CASSESDRGSGYGYTF.

V gene TRBV5-1 combines with J gene TRBJ1-2, with 7 bases matching TRBD1. Germline loops: CDR1 SGHRS, CDR2 YFSETQ. The ends lost 0 bases at V and 4 bases at J; junction bases unmatched: 3. The CDR3 consists of 14 residues. The CDR3 is CASSLGGDSYGYTF. The CDR3 DNA is TGCGCCAGCAGCTTGGGGGGGGACAGCTATGGCTACACCTTC.

The V call is TRBV5-3, the J call TRBJ1-2; 8 bases agree with TRBD1. TRBV5-3 is reported as an ORF; its role is uncertain. This CDR3 spans 15 amino acids. V lost 4 bases, J lost 4 bases, and 9 bases stayed unmatched. CDR3 coding DNA: TGTGCCAGAAGCCCACAGGGGGAGGGGACCTATGGCTACACCTTC. It is translated as CARSPQGEGTYGYTF.

The chain carries TRBV6-1 and TRBJ2-1; 10 bases agree with TRBD2. The V and J ends lost 1 base and 6 bases, in that order; junction bases with no gene match: 3. The CDR3 consists of 15 residues. Germline-derived CDR1 and CDR2 are MNHNS and SASEGT. The CDR3 bases are TGTGCCAGCAGTGAAGTTCAGCGGGGGGGCAATGAGCAGTTCTTC. Translating it yields CASSEVQRGGNEQFF.

The chain combines TRBV5-6 with TRBJ1-5; perhaps TRBD1 as D (6 bases). Trimming took 0 bases from V and 2 from J, leaving 12 bases between them. The CDR3 contains 16 residues. Germline V lookup: CDR1 SGHDT, CDR2 YYEEEE. The CDR3 DNA reads as TGTGCCAGCAGCTTGGCGGGTTCAGGGGGCAATCAGCCCCAGCATTTT. This sequence encodes CASSLAGSGGNQPQHF.